This T cell receptor beta chain was sequenced in a study of blood T cell repertoires in COVID-19. Study details: Italy, Spain and the United States were the sources of the convalescent and acute COVID-19 samples. Nucleic acid was either cDNA or gDNA, and it came from T cells, B-cell-depleted T cells, or PBMCs.

Clones were read by immunoSEQ multiplex PCR, and TCRdb kept only the in-frame ones, dropping some. In the table there are 65,000 or so clones, roughly 87% of which are singletons. This receptor was identified in a human donor with acute or convalescent COVID-19. The donor label of this sample is uncertain. Sequenced material: peripheral blood.

CDR3 sequence reads: CASSTRQGDTEAFF. The CDR3 DNA sequence: TGTGCCAGTAGTACCCGACAGGGCGACACTGAAGCTTTCTTT. This chain joins TRBV19 and TRBJ1-1; 7 bases line up with TRBD1. Germline values: CDR1 LNHDA, CDR2 SQIVND (reference sequence). The J segment lost 3 bases and the V segment lost 4 bases, leaving 5 bases of the junction unmatched. The CDR3 is 14 residues long.